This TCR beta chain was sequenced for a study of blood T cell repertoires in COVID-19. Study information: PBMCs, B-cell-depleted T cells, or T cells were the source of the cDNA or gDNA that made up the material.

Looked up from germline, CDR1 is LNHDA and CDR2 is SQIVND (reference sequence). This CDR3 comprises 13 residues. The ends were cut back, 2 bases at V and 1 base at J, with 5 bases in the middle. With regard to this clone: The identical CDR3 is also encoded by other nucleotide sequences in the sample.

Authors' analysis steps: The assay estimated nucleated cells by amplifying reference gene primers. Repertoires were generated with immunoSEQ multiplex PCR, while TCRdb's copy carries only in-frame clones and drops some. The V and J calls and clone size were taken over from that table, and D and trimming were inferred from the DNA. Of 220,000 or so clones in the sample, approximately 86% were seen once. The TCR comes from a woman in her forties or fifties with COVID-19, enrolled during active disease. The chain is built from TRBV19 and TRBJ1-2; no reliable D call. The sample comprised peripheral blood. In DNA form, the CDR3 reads TGTGCCAGTAGTATACGGGGTAACTATGGCTACACCTTC. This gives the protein CASSIRGNYGYTF.